This T cell receptor beta chain was identified in a study of T cell changes during pregnancy in multiple sclerosis (dated by TCRdb to 2018 to 2020). Study-level background: In women with multiple sclerosis, the researchers looked at how the T cell repertoire shifted as pregnancy progressed.

A note on this clone: Its antigen target is currently unknown. Base qualities are not provided; no much larger clone lies one nucleotide away.

Library preparation employed the immunoSEQ multiplex PCR assay. The table was pulled from immuneACCESS by TCRdb, which kept in-frame rearrangements only. Such tables lose some clones; where checked, under half of the loss comes from unresolved V genes, and the rest has no known cause. This sample comprises about 67,000 clones, 90% to 95% of them detected only once. Of the sample, approximately 1.5% falls within the top ten clones. In the germline V gene (reference sequence), CDR1 corresponds to LNHDA and CDR2 to SQIVND. The CDR3 covers 13 residues, taking in both the cysteine and the phenylalanine. The only DNA kept is the CDR3, 39 bases in frame from the first base. Trimming takes 5 bases from V and 0 bases from J, and the germline ends sit 5 bases apart.

The clonotype comes from a female donor with multiple sclerosis, enrolled in a pregnancy study. The sample in question was peripheral blood, obtained in the second trimester of pregnancy. The rearranged segments are TRBV19 and TRBJ1-5, with the D segment identity uncertain. CDR3 protein: CASSLGSNQPQHF. The nucleotide sequence is given as TGTGCCAGTAGTCTCGGTAGCAATCAGCCCCAGCATTTT.